This T cell receptor (beta chain) comes out of a study of blood T cell repertoires in COVID-19. The wider study: Acute-phase and convalescent COVID-19 samples originated in the United States, Italy and Spain. From T cells, B-cell-depleted T cells, or PBMCs came the material, which was cDNA or gDNA.

This clone appeared once. CDR1 is SGHTA, CDR2 FQGNSA, per germline. This CDR3 has 15 amino acids. V lost 5 bases and J lost 2, with 13 bases in between. Profiled with immunoSEQ multiplex PCR; TCRdb holds only in-frame clones, not every one. Among about 240,000 clones, about 83% were seen once, and the ten largest hold approximately 13%. The receptor's source is a man aged 80 or over with acute or convalescent COVID-19. V usage is TRBV7-2 and J usage is TRBJ2-1; TRBD2 might be the D (6 bases). Sequencing used peripheral blood. The CDR3 spells CASSIEAGTYNEQFF. The CDR3 bases are TGTGCCAGCAGCATTGAGGCGGGGACCTACAATGAGCAGTTCTTC.